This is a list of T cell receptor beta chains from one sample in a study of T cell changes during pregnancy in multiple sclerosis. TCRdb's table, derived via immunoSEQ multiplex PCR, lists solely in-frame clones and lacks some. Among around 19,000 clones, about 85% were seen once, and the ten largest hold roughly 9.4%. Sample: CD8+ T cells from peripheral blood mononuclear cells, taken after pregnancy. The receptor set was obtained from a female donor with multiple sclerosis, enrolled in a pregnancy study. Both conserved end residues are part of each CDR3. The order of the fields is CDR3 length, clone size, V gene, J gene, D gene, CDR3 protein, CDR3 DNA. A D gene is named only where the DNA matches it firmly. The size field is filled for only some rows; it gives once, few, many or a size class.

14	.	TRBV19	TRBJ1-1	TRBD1	CASMKGTGGNEAFF	TGTGCCAGTATGAAGGGGACAGGGGGTAATGAAGCTTTCTTT
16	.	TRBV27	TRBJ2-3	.	CASSLSPGDGTDTQYF	TGTGCCAGCAGTTTATCTCCGGGAGACGGCACAGATACGCAGTATTTT
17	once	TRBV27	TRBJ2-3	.	CASTHSIGTLATDTQYF	TGTGCCAGCACCCACTCGATCGGGACTCTAGCTACAGATACGCAGTATTTT
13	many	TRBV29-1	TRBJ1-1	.	CVSVSPGGTEAFF	TGCGTTTCTGTCTCCCCAGGAGGCACTGAAGCTTTCTTT
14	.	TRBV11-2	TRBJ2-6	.	CASSLVAGANVLTF	TGTGCCAGCAGCTTAGTAGCTGGGGCCAACGTCCTGACTTTC
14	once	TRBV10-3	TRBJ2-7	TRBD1	CAISDPDRGHEQYF	TGTGCCATCAGTGACCCGGACAGGGGCCACGAGCAGTACTTC
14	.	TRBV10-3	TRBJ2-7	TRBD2	CAISESGLAGEQYF	TGTGCCATCAGTGAGTCGGGACTAGCGGGAGAGCAGTACTTC
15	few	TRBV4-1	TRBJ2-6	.	CASSQGEDGANVLTF	TGCGCCAGCAGCCAAGGGGAGGATGGGGCCAACGTCCTGACTTTC
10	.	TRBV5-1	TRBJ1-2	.	CASRGPGYTF	TGCGCCAGCAGGGGGCCAGGCTACACCTTC
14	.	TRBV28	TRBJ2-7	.	CASQLGDMTYEQYF	TGTGCCAGCCAACTTGGGGACATGACCTACGAGCAGTACTTC
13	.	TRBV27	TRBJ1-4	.	CASSTTGGEKLFF	TGTGCCAGCAGTACGACGGGGGGTGAAAAACTGTTTTTT
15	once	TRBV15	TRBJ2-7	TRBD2	CATSRDRTSSYEQYF	TGTGCCACCAGCAGAGACAGGACTAGCAGCTACGAGCAGTACTTC
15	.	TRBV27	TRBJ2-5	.	CASSLLWTDAETQYF	TGTGCCAGCAGTTTACTGTGGACAGACGCGGAGACCCAGTACTTC
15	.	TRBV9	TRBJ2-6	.	CASTLGHSGANVLTF	TGTGCCAGCACCCTGGGGCACTCTGGGGCCAACGTCCTGACTTTC
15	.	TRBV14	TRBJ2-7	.	CASSQNWQGFYEQYF	TGTGCCAGCAGCCAGAACTGGCAGGGTTTTTACGAGCAGTACTTC
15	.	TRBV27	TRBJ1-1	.	CASSTRGGVDTEAFF	TGTGCCAGCAGTACCCGGGGGGGGGTGGACACTGAAGCTTTCTTT
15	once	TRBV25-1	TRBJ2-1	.	CASSEGDLTYNEQFF	TGTGCCAGCAGTGAGGGGGACTTAACCTACAATGAGCAGTTCTTC
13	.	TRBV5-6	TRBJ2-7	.	CASSGTPTYEQYF	TGTGCCAGCAGCGGGACACCTACCTACGAGCAGTACTTC
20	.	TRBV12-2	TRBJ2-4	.	CASRLVSTGLAEIAKNIQYF	TGTGCAAGTCGCTTAGTCTCCACGGGACTAGCGGAGATAGCCAAAAACATTCAGTACTTC
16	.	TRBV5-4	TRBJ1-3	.	CASSLDGGHSGNTIYF	TGTGCCAGCAGCTTGGATGGGGGCCACTCTGGAAACACCATATATTTT
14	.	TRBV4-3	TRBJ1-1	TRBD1	CASSRGQGGTEAFF	TGCGCCAGCAGCCGGGGACAGGGGGGCACTGAAGCTTTCTTT
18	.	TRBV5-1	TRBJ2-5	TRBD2	CASSLDALAGGPRETQYF	TGCGCCAGCAGCTTGGACGCGCTAGCGGGAGGGCCTCGCGAGACCCAGTACTTC
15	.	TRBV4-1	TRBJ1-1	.	CASSQDGAGGTEAFF	TGCGCCAGCAGCCAAGATGGCGCGGGGGGGACTGAAGCTTTCTTT
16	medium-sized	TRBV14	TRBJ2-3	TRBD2	CASSPFSGGGPDTQYF	TGTGCCAGCAGCCCCTTTAGCGGGGGGGGCCCAGATACGCAGTATTTT
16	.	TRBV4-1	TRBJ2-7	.	CASSQDRFTSLNEQYF	TGCGCCAGCAGCCAAGATCGTTTTACTAGTCTGAACGAGCAGTACTTC
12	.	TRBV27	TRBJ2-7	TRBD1	CASWDSPYEQYF	TGTGCCAGCTGGGACAGCCCCTACGAGCAGTACTTC